These 22 T cell receptor beta chains originate from one sample sequenced in a study of T cell repertoires in cytomegalovirus infection. TCRdb ran MiXCR on the reads and lists one entry per CDR3 protein. The top ten hold approximately 15% of the sample, which has fewer than 550,000 distinct CDR3 sequences, about a third seen once. Sequencing was carried out using PBMCs. These receptors were obtained from a human donor in good health (CMV status not recorded). Some clones in this sample may be carry-over from other donors' samples.

The gene calls are TRBV7-9 and TRBJ2-5; 9 nucleotides align to TRBD1. This CDR3 comprises 19 residues. Trimming cost V 5 bases and J 5 bases; bases outside gene matches: 21. Germline lookup yields CDR1 SEHNR and CDR2 FQNEAQ (reference sequence). CDR3 sequence reads: CASSPQPALNRGPWETQYF. CDR3 sequence (DNA): TGTGCCAGCAGCCCCCAGCCGGCTCTAAACAGGGGGCCCTGGGAGACCCAGTACTTC.

In this sample, this clonotype turned up a few times. The chain joins TRBV7-9 to TRBJ2-4; TRBD1 might be the D (5 bases). CDR3 length: 13 residues. Germline V gene sequence: CDR1 SEHNR, CDR2 FQNEAQ (reference sequence). V shed 5 bases and J shed 5 bases, with 10 bases lying between them. The CDR3 coding sequence is TGTGCCAGCAGCCGACCCAGGGAAAACATTCAGTACTTC. It specifies CASSRPRENIQYF.

The rearrangement links TRBV7-6 to TRBJ1-4, with 10 bases matching TRBD1. V dropped 5 bases and J dropped 8; count of bases not matched to a gene: 5. The CDR3 consists of 14 residues. Germline CDR1 and CDR2: SGHVS and FNYEAQ. The CDR3 region has the DNA TGTGCCAGCAGCAGGACAGGGGGGGCAGAAAAACTGTTTTTT. The encoded protein is CASSRTGGAEKLFF.

This chain links TRBV5-5 with TRBJ1-6; 7 nucleotides match TRBD1. The CDR3 length is 15 residues. Germline lookup yields CDR1 SGHKS and CDR2 YYEKEE (reference sequence). The V and J ends lost 0 bases and 5 bases, in that order; junction bases with no gene match: 2. The CDR3 protein is CASSLAGQNNSPLHF. Here the CDR3 DNA reads TGTGCCAGCAGCTTGGCGGGACAGAATAATTCACCCCTCCACTTT.

The chain employs TRBV19 and TRBJ2-5, with TRBD2 matching over 9 bases. After removal of 7 bases from V and 5 bases from J, the junction contained 8 bases not matched to a gene. The CDR3 spans 14 residues. Germline CDR1 is LNHDA and CDR2 is SQIVND (reference sequence). CDR3 in DNA: TGTGCCAGTACTCGGCGGGGGGGCCGGGAGACCCAGTACTTC. It codes for CASTRRGGRETQYF.

This clonotype appeared a single time. This sequence joins TRBV3-1 and TRBJ2-3; 11 bases align to TRBD2. Trimming cost V 4 bases and J 2 bases; bases outside gene matches: 5. There are 16 residues in the CDR3. The germline CDR1 and CDR2 sequences are LGHDT and YNNKEL (reference sequence). CDR3 bases: TGTGCCAGCAGCCCCATTAGCGGGGGGGCCACAGATACGCAGTATTTT. This sequence encodes CASSPISGGATDTQYF.

As concerns this clonotype: Likely a read error: the CDR3 ends without its conserved phenylalanine or tryptophan. The V call is TRBV12-3 or TRBV12-4, the J call TRBJ2-1, with D maybe TRBD1 (6 bases). There are 14 residues in the CDR3. The V gene lost 2 bases and the J gene lost 6 bases, with 11 bases spanning the gap. The CDR3 region has the DNA TGTGCCAGCAGTTTATTGAAAGGGGGCAATGAGCAGTTCTTA. Its protein product is CASSLLKGGNEQFL.

This clonotype appeared many times. The rearrangement links TRBV7-6 to TRBJ2-3, with D maybe TRBD2 (5 bases). The CDR3 runs to 15 residues. Trimming removed 1 base from V and 3 bases from J, with 11 bases in between. Per germline, CDR1 SGHVS and CDR2 FNYEAQ. The CDR3 DNA follows: TGTGCCAGCAGCTTAGTTGAGGGCTGGACAGATACGCAGTATTTT. Translating it yields CASSLVEGWTDTQYF.

In its sample, this clonotype was seen a few times. V usage is TRBV28 and J usage is TRBJ1-1; D call uncertain. V was trimmed by 6 bases and J by 0 bases, leaving 5 bases between them. This CDR3 is built from 12 residues. Germline CDR1 and CDR2: MDHEN and SYDVKM. CDR3 sequence reads: CASRILNTEAFF. The DNA for the CDR3 is TGTGCCAGCAGAATCTTGAACACTGAAGCTTTCTTT.

The V and J genes are TRBV7-2 and TRBJ1-3; perhaps TRBD1 as D (5 bases). The CDR3 has 14 amino acids. Germline V lookup: CDR1 SGHTA, CDR2 FQGNSA. The V end was cut by 5 bases, the J end by 7 bases, with 15 bases between. CDR3 nucleotide sequence: TGTGCCAGCAGCCGTTCAGACAGCCGGAACACCATATATTTT. This encodes CASSRSDSRNTIYF. The full variable domain, in which reference TRBV7-2 and TRBJ1-3 provide the parts outside the CDR3, is GAGVSQSPSNKVTEKGKDVELRCDPISGHTALYWYRQSLGQGLEFLIYFQGNSAPDKSGLPSDRFSAERTGGSVSTLTIQRTQQEDSAVYLCASSRSDSRNTIYFGEGSWLTVV.

This clonotype was seen once. The rearrangement joins TRBV6-1 to TRBJ1-2, with 7 bases matching TRBD1. The V gene end was trimmed by 6 bases and the J gene end by 13 bases; junction bases not matched to a gene: 17. Germline V gives CDR1 MNHNS, CDR2 SASEGT. There are 14 residues in the CDR3. The CDR3 sequence: CASRELGGQAGSTF. Written as DNA, the CDR3 is TGTGCCAGCAGAGAACTGGGCGGACAGGCTGGAAGCACCTTC.

The J gene is TRBJ2-1, the V gene TRBV29-1; TRBD1 matches at 9 bases. The CDR3 has 16 residues. The germline CDR1 and CDR2 sequences are SQVTM and ANQGSEA. V trimming: 4 bases; J trimming: 6 bases; junction bases outside the gene matches: 13. CDR3 in DNA: TGCAGCGTTGGGAGTGCGGTCGGGACAGGGCCCAATGAGCAGTTCTTC. Translating it yields CSVGSAVGTGPNEQFF.

There are many counts of this clonotype. The chain has TRBV12-5 and TRBJ2-2; D unresolved. Between the trimmed V and J ends, which lost 7 bases and 1 base, there was a span of 13 bases. The CDR3 is 15 residues long. The germline V gene has CDR1 LGHNT and CDR2 FRNRAP. CDR3 sequence: CASAAGGVNTGELFF. The CDR3 DNA reads TGTGCTAGTGCCGCCGGTGGGGTGAACACCGGGGAGCTGTTTTTT.

The table lists this clonotype with a few counts. The V gene is TRBV20-1, the J gene TRBJ2-5; D assignment may be TRBD1 or TRBD2 (7 bases each). This CDR3 is built from 15 residues. Trimming took off 3 bases at V and 2 bases at J, with 16 bases between the two ends. Germline CDR1 reads DFQATT; CDR2 reads SNEGSKA (reference sequence). The CDR3 sequence: CSARKGAGVQETQYF. CDR3 DNA sequence: TGCAGTGCTAGGAAGGGGGCGGGGGTACAAGAGACCCAGTACTTC.

This sequence joins TRBV5-4 and TRBJ1-1, with D tentatively TRBD1 (5 bases). This CDR3 has 15 residues. The V end was cut by 4 bases, the J end by 1 base, with 14 bases between. In germline, CDR1 is SGHNT, CDR2 YYREEE (reference sequence). CDR3 amino acids: CASSPMTETNTEAFF. Written as DNA, the CDR3 is TGTGCCAGCAGCCCTATGACAGAGACGAACACTGAAGCTTTCTTT.

This clonotype was counted between two and nine times. This chain uses TRBV5-4 with TRBJ2-2; maybe TRBD1 (5 bases). The V gene's germline CDR1 is SGHNT and CDR2 YYREEE (reference sequence). Trimming shortened V by 2 bases and J by 4 bases, and 12 bases separated the two germline ends. This CDR3 has 15 amino acids. The CDR3 DNA reads as TGTGCCAGCAGCTTCGAGGACGACAGCACCGGGGAGCTGTTTTTT. It is translated as CASSFEDDSTGELFF.

This clonotype has at least ten counts. V usage is TRBV12-3 or TRBV12-4 and J usage is TRBJ1-5; perhaps TRBD1 as D (5 bases). Trimming removed 5 bases at V and 4 bases at J, with 15 bases between. There are 15 residues in the CDR3. CDR3 residues: CASSLAGTVNQPQHF. CDR3 nucleotides: TGTGCCAGCAGTCTTGCCGGGACGGTGAATCAGCCCCAGCATTTT.

This rearrangement joins TRBV19 to TRBJ1-5, with 11 bases fitting TRBD1. CDR1 is LNHDA and CDR2 is SQIVND in the germline V gene (reference sequence). The trim removed 6 bases at V and 3 bases at J, leaving 10 bases unmatched. The length of the CDR3 is 17 residues. This CDR3 is CASSNRDRGKYNQPQHF. DNA of the CDR3: TGTGCCAGTAGCAACCGGGACAGGGGGAAATACAATCAGCCCCAGCATTTT. Full variable domain (missing parts from reference TRBV19 and TRBJ1-5): DGGITQSPKYLFRKEGQNVTLSCEQNLNHDAMYWYRQDPGQGLRLIYYSQIVNDFQKGDIAEGYSVSREKKESFPLTVTSAQKNPTAFYLCASSNRDRGKYNQPQHFGDGTRLSIL.

The chain recombines TRBV7-2 with TRBJ1-2, with D possibly TRBD1 on 5 matching bases. Per germline, CDR1 SGHTA and CDR2 FQGNSA. The CDR3 has 13 residues. V lost 5 bases and J lost 8, with 15 bases in between. CDR3: CASSRWGGEGYTF. DNA for the CDR3: TGTGCCAGCAGCCGCTGGGGGGGTGAGGGCTACACCTTC. The complete variable domain, with remaining parts taken from reference TRBV7-2 and TRBJ1-2, reads GAGVSQSPSNKVTEKGKDVELRCDPISGHTALYWYRQSLGQGLEFLIYFQGNSAPDKSGLPSDRFSAERTGGSVSTLTIQRTQQEDSAVYLCASSRWGGEGYTFGSGTRLTVV.

This chain joins TRBV5-4 and TRBJ2-1; TRBD1 is a possible D gene (6 bases). The CDR3 totals 13 residues. V was shortened by 4 bases and J by 7 bases, with 12 bases between the two germline ends. From germline, CDR1 is SGHNT and CDR2 YYREEE (reference sequence). CDR3 sequence: CASSPTGRNEQFF. DNA of the CDR3: TGTGCCAGCAGCCCCACAGGGCGAAATGAGCAGTTCTTC.

The chain uses TRBV12-3 or TRBV12-4 and TRBJ1-2; D is undetermined. The V end was cut by 6 bases, the J end by 0 bases, with 8 bases between. The CDR3 covers 13 residues. The CDR3 protein is CASSENTNYGYTF. For the CDR3, the DNA is TGTGCCAGCAGCGAAAATACTAACTATGGCTACACCTTC.

The table lists this clonotype with many counts. V is TRBV7-8 and J is TRBJ1-6, with 9 bases lining up with TRBD1. This CDR3 has 16 residues. Trimming removed 4 bases from V and 5 bases from J; junction bases left unmatched: 6. Germline CDR1 is SGHVS and CDR2 is FQNEAQ. Here the CDR3 DNA reads TGTGCCAGCAGCTCCCCGACAGGGGGGGATAATTCACCCCTCCACTTT. This codes for CASSSPTGGDNSPLHF.